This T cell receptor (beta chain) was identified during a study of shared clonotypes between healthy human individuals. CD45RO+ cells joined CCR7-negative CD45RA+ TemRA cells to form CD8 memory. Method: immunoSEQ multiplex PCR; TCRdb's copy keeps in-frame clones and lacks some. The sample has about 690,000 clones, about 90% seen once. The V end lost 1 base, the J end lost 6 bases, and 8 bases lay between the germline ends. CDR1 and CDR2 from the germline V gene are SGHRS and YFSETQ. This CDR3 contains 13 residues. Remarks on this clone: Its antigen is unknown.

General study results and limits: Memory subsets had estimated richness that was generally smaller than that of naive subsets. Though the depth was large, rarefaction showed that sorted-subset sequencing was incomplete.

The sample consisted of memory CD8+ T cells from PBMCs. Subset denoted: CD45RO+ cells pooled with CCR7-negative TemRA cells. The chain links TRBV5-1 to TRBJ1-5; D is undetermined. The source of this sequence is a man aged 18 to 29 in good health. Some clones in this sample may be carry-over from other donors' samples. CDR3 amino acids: CASSLRIGQPQHF. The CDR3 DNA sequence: TGCGCCAGCAGCTTGCGGATCGGTCAGCCCCAGCATTTT. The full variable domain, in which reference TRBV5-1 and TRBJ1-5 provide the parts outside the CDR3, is KAGVTQTPRYLIKTRGQQVTLSCSPISGHRSVSWYQQTPGQGLQFLFEYFSETQRNKGNFPGRFSGRQFSNSRSEMNVSTLELGDSALYLCASSLRIGQPQHFGDGTRLSIL.